The source of this T cell receptor (beta chain) is a study of B cell selection in AIRE deficiency. Produced via immunoSEQ multiplex PCR; TCRdb's table is partial and in-frame only. Seen here are 20,000 to 25,000 clones, roughly 97% observed once, and the top ten hold 0.3%. The germline gives CDR1 SGHNT, CDR2 YYREEE (reference sequence). The CDR3 contains 16 residues. V dropped 4 bases and J dropped 2; count of bases not matched to a gene: 8. Sorting defined conventional CD4 T cells as CD4+CD127+. Study-level points and caveats: With only TCRbeta sequenced, under 45% of shared healthy Treg sequences overlapped Tconv. Shared Treg sequences were biased toward short CDR3s with few non-templated nucleotide insertions. Roughly 31% of healthy-shared Treg sequences were found among patient Tconv cells. Of over 3,000 shared Treg TCRbeta sequences, 25% to 40% were healthy-donor-only and around 8.6% patient-only.

Comments on this clone: The antigen remains undetermined.

The chain joins TRBV5-4 to TRBJ2-3, with 9 bases aligning to TRBD2. The specimen was conventional CD4+ T cells sorted from PBMCs. The origin of this receptor is a human donor with AIRE deficiency. The CDR3 DNA reads TGTGCCAGCAGCACTGGACTAGCGCTTAACACAGATACGCAGTATTTT. This sequence encodes CASSTGLALNTDTQYF. The full variable domain, its missing parts supplied by reference TRBV5-4 and TRBJ2-3, is ETGVTQSPTHLIKTRGQQVTLRCSSQSGHNTVSWYQQALGQGPQFIFQYYREEENGRGNFPPRFSGLQFPNYSSELNVNALELDDSALYLCASSTGLALNTDTQYFGPGTRLTVL.